This T cell receptor beta chain is drawn from a study of identical twins. V was trimmed by 1 base and J by 4 bases, leaving 13 bases between them. CDR1 SGHAT and CDR2 FQNNGV come from the germline V gene. The CDR3 length is 15 residues. TCRdb re-called the 5' RACE reads through MiXCR, storing one row per CDR3 protein. In the table there are 550,000 to 800,000 distinct CDR3 sequences, 7% to 7.5% of which are singletons. These data are also associated with another study on yellow fever vaccine responses in identical twins.

The specimen was PBMCs. The receptor's source is a woman aged 18-29 years in good health. This chain connects TRBV11-2 to TRBJ1-1, with D perhaps matching TRBD1 (5 bases). This CDR3 is CASSLARGAGTEAFF. The CDR3 bases are TGTGCCAGCAGCTTAGCTAGGGGCGCGGGCACTGAAGCTTTCTTT.